The rows below give T cell receptor beta chains drawn from one sample of a study of patients and donors after allogeneic stem cell transplantation. MiXCR, run by TCRdb on the RT-PCR reads, gives a single entry per CDR3 protein. The sample consists of around 200,000 distinct CDR3 sequences, around 40% of them appearing once. Sequencing was carried out using blood, either unsorted or a sorted T cell fraction (not recorded which). The source of these receptors is a human donor who was either an allogeneic HSCT recipient or a stem cell or donor lymphocyte infusion donor (not recorded which). It is not recorded whose cells these are; they may come from a transplant donor. CDR3s include the opening cysteine and the closing phenylalanine or tryptophan. A D gene is named only where the DNA matches it firmly. Where a row states a size, it is once, few, many or the class of an expanded clone; other rows omit it.

d_gene: NA; j_gene: TRBJ1-4; abundance: few; v_gene: TRBV7-9; CDR3nt: TGTGCCAGCAGCGTTTGGGACCTAAATGAAAAACTGTTTTTT; CDR3aa: CASSVWDLNEKLFF
d_gene: NA; j_gene: TRBJ1-5; abundance: NA; v_gene: TRBV15; CDR3nt: TGTGCCACCAGGAGCGGTTCGGGCAATCAGCCCCAGCATTTT; CDR3aa: CATRSGSGNQPQHF
d_gene: NA; j_gene: TRBJ2-4; abundance: NA; v_gene: TRBV4-1; CDR3nt: TGCGCCAGCAGCCAATGGGACTTCAACATTCAGTACTTC; CDR3aa: CASSQWDFNIQYF
d_gene: TRBD1; j_gene: TRBJ1-1; abundance: NA; v_gene: TRBV20-1; CDR3nt: TGCAGTGCTAGAGCGTCAGGGGGGGACACTGAAGCTTTCTTT; CDR3aa: CSARASGGDTEAFF
d_gene: NA; j_gene: TRBJ2-1; abundance: NA; v_gene: TRBV5-5; CDR3nt: TGTGCCAGCAGCTTGATGAGTTCCTACAATGAGCAGTTCTTC; CDR3aa: CASSLMSSYNEQFF
d_gene: NA; j_gene: TRBJ1-5; abundance: NA; v_gene: TRBV20-1; CDR3nt: TGCAGTGCTAACTCCCGGGCCCTCAATCAGCCCCAGCATTTT; CDR3aa: CSANSRALNQPQHF
d_gene: NA; j_gene: TRBJ1-1; abundance: NA; v_gene: TRBV5-1; CDR3nt: TGCGCCAGCAGCTTAATTCAGGGTGAGGGCACTGAAGCTTTCTTT; CDR3aa: CASSLIQGEGTEAFF
d_gene: NA; j_gene: TRBJ2-3; abundance: NA; v_gene: TRBV9; CDR3nt: TGTGCCAGCAGCGCCTTTACTAGCACAGATACGCAGTATTTT; CDR3aa: CASSAFTSTDTQYF
d_gene: NA; j_gene: TRBJ2-7; abundance: NA; v_gene: TRBV6-6; CDR3nt: TGTGCCAGCAGTCGTGTAGGGGACTTCTACGAGCAGTACTTC; CDR3aa: CASSRVGDFYEQYF
d_gene: NA; j_gene: TRBJ1-2; abundance: NA; v_gene: TRBV6-1; CDR3nt: TGTGCCAGCAGTTCAGGACGGTCCTATGGCTACACCTTC; CDR3aa: CASSSGRSYGYTF
d_gene: NA; j_gene: TRBJ2-3; abundance: NA; v_gene: TRBV3-1; CDR3nt: TGTGCCAGCAGCCAATCGCAGCGGACAGATACGCAGTATTTT; CDR3aa: CASSQSQRTDTQYF
d_gene: NA; j_gene: TRBJ2-1; abundance: NA; v_gene: TRBV27; CDR3nt: TGTGCCAGCAGTTCCCAACTAGTGGGTGAGCAGTTCTTC; CDR3aa: CASSSQLVGEQFF
d_gene: TRBD1; j_gene: TRBJ1-2; abundance: NA; v_gene: TRBV19; CDR3nt: TGTGCCAGTAGCTCCTACCGGGACAGCTTCTATGGCTACACCTTC; CDR3aa: CASSSYRDSFYGYTF
d_gene: TRBD1; j_gene: TRBJ2-5; abundance: NA; v_gene: TRBV12-3/TRBV12-4; CDR3nt: TGTGCCAGCAGATATGGGACAGGGCCGGAGACCCAGTACTTC; CDR3aa: CASRYGTGPETQYF
d_gene: TRBD2; j_gene: TRBJ2-2; abundance: NA; v_gene: TRBV20-1; CDR3nt: TGCAGTGCTAGGACTAGCGGCCACTCGAACACCGGGGAGCTGTTTTTT; CDR3aa: CSARTSGHSNTGELFF
d_gene: TRBD1; j_gene: TRBJ1-3; abundance: few; v_gene: TRBV12-3/TRBV12-4; CDR3nt: TGTGCCAGCACCTACCTGGGACAGGCTGGAAACACCATATATTTT; CDR3aa: CASTYLGQAGNTIYF
d_gene: NA; j_gene: TRBJ2-1; abundance: NA; v_gene: TRBV4-3; CDR3nt: TGCGCCAGCAGCCAAGATGGCACAGCCCTGGCCTACAATGAGCAGTTCTTC; CDR3aa: CASSQDGTALAYNEQFF
d_gene: NA; j_gene: TRBJ1-1; abundance: NA; v_gene: TRBV4-3; CDR3nt: TGCGCCAGCAGCCAAGAATGGGGCAGGGCCACTGAAGCTTTCTTT; CDR3aa: CASSQEWGRATEAFF
d_gene: NA; j_gene: TRBJ2-1; abundance: NA; v_gene: TRBV7-2; CDR3nt: TGTGCCAGCAGTTCTCCCCTGGATGCCCTACACAATGAGCAGTTCTTC; CDR3aa: CASSSPLDALHNEQFF
d_gene: NA; j_gene: TRBJ1-2; abundance: NA; v_gene: TRBV5-1; CDR3nt: TGCGCCAGCAGCTTGGAAGGGCAGACCCCACACTATGGCTACACCTTC; CDR3aa: CASSLEGQTPHYGYTF
d_gene: NA; j_gene: TRBJ1-5; abundance: NA; v_gene: TRBV12-3/TRBV12-4; CDR3nt: TGTGCCAGCAGTTTAGTGGGGGGCCTAGGGAATCAGCCCCAGCATTTT; CDR3aa: CASSLVGGLGNQPQHF
d_gene: TRBD1; j_gene: TRBJ1-5; abundance: NA; v_gene: TRBV28; CDR3nt: TGTGCCAGCAGCTCCAGGGGGGGGGCTCAGCCCCAGCATTTT; CDR3aa: CASSSRGGAQPQHF
d_gene: NA; j_gene: TRBJ1-6; abundance: few; v_gene: TRBV12-3/TRBV12-4; CDR3nt: TGTGCCAGCAGCCCGAACCGCTCCTATAATTCACCCCTCCACTTT; CDR3aa: CASSPNRSYNSPLHF
d_gene: TRBD2; j_gene: TRBJ2-6; abundance: NA; v_gene: TRBV4-1; CDR3nt: TGCGCCAGCAGCCGCCTGAGTACTAGCGGGTCATTCTCTGGGGCCAACGTCCTGACTTTC; CDR3aa: CASSRLSTSGSFSGANVLTF
d_gene: NA; j_gene: TRBJ2-7; abundance: NA; v_gene: TRBV4-2; CDR3nt: TGTGCCAGCAGCCAAGAAAATTCCTACGAGCAGTACTTC; CDR3aa: CASSQENSYEQYF
d_gene: NA; j_gene: TRBJ2-7; abundance: few; v_gene: TRBV4-2; CDR3nt: TGTGCCAGCAGCCAATCCCGGGGTGAGCAGTACTTC; CDR3aa: CASSQSRGEQYF
d_gene: TRBD1; j_gene: TRBJ1-2; abundance: NA; v_gene: TRBV29-1; CDR3nt: TGCAGCGTTGGACGGACAGGGGATGGCTACACCTTC; CDR3aa: CSVGRTGDGYTF
d_gene: NA; j_gene: TRBJ2-7; abundance: NA; v_gene: TRBV9; CDR3nt: TGTGCCAGCAGCGCTGGTGTTTCCTACGAGCAGTACTTC; CDR3aa: CASSAGVSYEQYF
d_gene: NA; j_gene: TRBJ1-3; abundance: NA; v_gene: TRBV4-1; CDR3nt: TGCGCCAGCAGCCGGGAACAGGGAGCCGGAAACACCATATATTTT; CDR3aa: CASSREQGAGNTIYF
d_gene: TRBD1; j_gene: TRBJ1-2; abundance: few; v_gene: TRBV20-1; CDR3nt: TGCAGTGCTAGACACACCGGGACAGGGGGAGGCTACACCTTC; CDR3aa: CSARHTGTGGGYTF
d_gene: NA; j_gene: TRBJ2-7; abundance: NA; v_gene: TRBV6-5; CDR3nt: TGTGCCAGCAGTCAGGCGGGACAGTGGGAATACGAGCAGTACTTC; CDR3aa: CASSQAGQWEYEQYF
d_gene: TRBD1; j_gene: TRBJ1-5; abundance: few; v_gene: TRBV18; CDR3nt: TGTGCCAGCTCAGTGGGACCGACAGGGAATCAGCCCCAGCATTTT; CDR3aa: CASSVGPTGNQPQHF
d_gene: NA; j_gene: TRBJ1-1; abundance: many; v_gene: TRBV10-3; CDR3nt: TGTGCCATCAGTGAAGGACACTTGAACACTGAAGCTTTCTTT; CDR3aa: CAISEGHLNTEAFF
d_gene: NA; j_gene: TRBJ1-4; abundance: NA; v_gene: TRBV5-6; CDR3nt: TGTGCCAGCAGCCGTTACACGGGGCTGAACGAAAAACTGTTTTTT; CDR3aa: CASSRYTGLNEKLFF
d_gene: NA; j_gene: TRBJ2-2; abundance: NA; v_gene: TRBV29-1; CDR3nt: TGCAGACGCGGGGAGCTGTTTTTT; CDR3aa: CRRGELFF
d_gene: TRBD2; j_gene: TRBJ2-1; abundance: NA; v_gene: TRBV11-2; CDR3nt: TGTGCCAGCAGCTCTTACGGGGGGACCTACAATGAGCAGTTCTTC; CDR3aa: CASSSYGGTYNEQFF
d_gene: TRBD1; j_gene: TRBJ1-2; abundance: few; v_gene: TRBV27; CDR3nt: TGTGCCAGCCGTAAGACAGGGGGCCCATATGGCTACACCTTC; CDR3aa: CASRKTGGPYGYTF
d_gene: NA; j_gene: TRBJ2-3; abundance: few; v_gene: TRBV4-3; CDR3nt: TGCGCCAGCAGCCTACTCGGAGGCCGAGTCTCGGGAGATACGCAGTATTTT; CDR3aa: CASSLLGGRVSGDTQYF
d_gene: NA; j_gene: TRBJ1-2; abundance: NA; v_gene: TRBV28; CDR3nt: TGTGCCAGCAGTTTAGCAGCCAAATATGGCTACACCTTC; CDR3aa: CASSLAAKYGYTF
d_gene: TRBD1; j_gene: TRBJ2-7; abundance: NA; v_gene: TRBV29-1; CDR3nt: TGCAGCGTTGAACGGGACAGGGGTGACGAGCAGTACTTC; CDR3aa: CSVERDRGDEQYF
d_gene: NA; j_gene: TRBJ1-2; abundance: few; v_gene: TRBV6-4; CDR3nt: TGTGCCAGCAGTGACGGGCCTCTGGGCGGCTACACCTTC; CDR3aa: CASSDGPLGGYTF
d_gene: NA; j_gene: TRBJ2-1; abundance: NA; v_gene: TRBV12-3/TRBV12-4; CDR3nt: TGTGCCACCAGTGGCGGAAACAATGAGCAGTTCTTC; CDR3aa: CATSGGNNEQFF
d_gene: NA; j_gene: TRBJ2-5; abundance: NA; v_gene: TRBV3-1; CDR3nt: TGTGCCAGCAGCCAAGACCTCCTACCGGGGACCCAGTACTTC; CDR3aa: CASSQDLLPGTQYF
d_gene: TRBD1; j_gene: TRBJ1-1; abundance: NA; v_gene: TRBV6-2/TRBV6-3; CDR3nt: TGTGCCAGCATCGAACCCATACAGGGGGCGGCTGAAGCTTTCTTT; CDR3aa: CASIEPIQGAAEAFF
d_gene: TRBD1; j_gene: TRBJ1-1; abundance: NA; v_gene: TRBV20-1; CDR3nt: TGCAGTGCTCGGGACAGAAGGAACACTGAAGCTTTCTTT; CDR3aa: CSARDRRNTEAFF
d_gene: NA; j_gene: TRBJ1-2; abundance: few; v_gene: TRBV20-1; CDR3nt: TGCAGTGCCCCCAGACAGACTAACTATGGCTACACCTTC; CDR3aa: CSAPRQTNYGYTF
d_gene: TRBD1; j_gene: TRBJ1-2; abundance: few; v_gene: TRBV2; CDR3nt: TGTGCCAGCAGTGAAGGCAGGGGGCTTACCTATGGCTACACCTTC; CDR3aa: CASSEGRGLTYGYTF
d_gene: NA; j_gene: TRBJ2-7; abundance: NA; v_gene: TRBV2; CDR3nt: TGTGCCAAGGGAGTGACAGATAGCTACGAGCAGTACTTC; CDR3aa: CAKGVTDSYEQYF
d_gene: TRBD2; j_gene: TRBJ2-1; abundance: few; v_gene: TRBV2; CDR3nt: TGTGCCAGCAGAAGGACTAGCGGGGGCCACTACAATGAGCAGTTCTTC; CDR3aa: CASRRTSGGHYNEQFF
d_gene: NA; j_gene: TRBJ1-1; abundance: few; v_gene: TRBV20-1; CDR3nt: TGCAGTGCTAACAGGGACAACGTCGGGACTGAAGCTTTCTTT; CDR3aa: CSANRDNVGTEAFF
d_gene: NA; j_gene: TRBJ2-1; abundance: NA; v_gene: TRBV6-2/TRBV6-3; CDR3nt: TGTGCCAGCTCTCGCGGGGGCATATACAATGAGCAGTTCTTC; CDR3aa: CASSRGGIYNEQFF